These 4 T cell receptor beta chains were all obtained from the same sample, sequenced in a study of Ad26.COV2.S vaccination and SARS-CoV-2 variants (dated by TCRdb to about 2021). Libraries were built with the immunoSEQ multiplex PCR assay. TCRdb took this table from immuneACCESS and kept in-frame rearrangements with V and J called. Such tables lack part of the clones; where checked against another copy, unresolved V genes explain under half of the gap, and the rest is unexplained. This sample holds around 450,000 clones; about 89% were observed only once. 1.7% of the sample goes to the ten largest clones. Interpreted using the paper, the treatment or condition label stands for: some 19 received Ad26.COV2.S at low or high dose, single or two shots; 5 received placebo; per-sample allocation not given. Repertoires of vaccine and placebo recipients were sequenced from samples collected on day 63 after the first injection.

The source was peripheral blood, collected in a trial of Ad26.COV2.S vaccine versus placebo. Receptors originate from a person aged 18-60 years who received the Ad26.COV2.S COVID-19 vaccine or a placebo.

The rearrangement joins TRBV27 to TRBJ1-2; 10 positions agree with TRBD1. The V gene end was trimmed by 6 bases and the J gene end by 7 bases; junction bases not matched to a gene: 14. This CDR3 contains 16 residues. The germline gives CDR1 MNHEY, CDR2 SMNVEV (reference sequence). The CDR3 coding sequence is TGTGCCAGCAGACTTAGGGGGGACAGGGGATCTTCTGGCTACACCTTC. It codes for CASRLRGDRGSSGYTF.

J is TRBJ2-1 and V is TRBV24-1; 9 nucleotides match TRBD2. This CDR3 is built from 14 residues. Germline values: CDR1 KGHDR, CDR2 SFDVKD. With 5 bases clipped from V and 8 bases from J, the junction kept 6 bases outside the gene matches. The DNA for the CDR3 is TGTGCCACCAGTGTGGGTAGCGGGAGCTATGAGCAGTTCTTC. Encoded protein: CATSVGSGSYEQFF.

The CDR3: CASSPGTLYGYTF. The CDR3 nucleotides read TGTGCCAGCAGCCCCGGGACACTCTATGGCTACACCTTC. The chain joins TRBV27 to TRBJ1-2; perhaps TRBD1 as D (6 bases). The CDR3 length is 13 residues. Trimming took off 6 bases at V and 4 bases at J, with 12 bases between the two ends. Germline V gene lookup returns CDR1 MNHEY and CDR2 SMNVEV (reference sequence).

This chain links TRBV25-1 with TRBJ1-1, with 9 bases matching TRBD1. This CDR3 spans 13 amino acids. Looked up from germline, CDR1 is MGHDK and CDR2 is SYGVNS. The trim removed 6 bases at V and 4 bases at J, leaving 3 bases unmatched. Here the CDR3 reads CASRGDRVTEAFF. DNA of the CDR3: TGTGCCAGCAGGGGGGACAGGGTCACTGAAGCTTTCTTT.